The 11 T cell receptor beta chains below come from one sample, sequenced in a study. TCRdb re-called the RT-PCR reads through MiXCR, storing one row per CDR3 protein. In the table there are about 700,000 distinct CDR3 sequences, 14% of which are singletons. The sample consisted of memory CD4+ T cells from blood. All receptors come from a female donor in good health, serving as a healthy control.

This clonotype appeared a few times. The DNA for the CDR3 is TGTGCCAGCAGCTTTAGAGACAGCACCCCGGGAGAAGCTTTCTTT. Translated: CASSFRDSTPGEAFF. The chain has TRBV7-8 and TRBJ1-1; TRBD1 might be the D (5 bases). This CDR3 region has 15 residues. V was pared by 3 bases and J by 8 bases, with 19 bases between. CDR1 and CDR2 (germline): SGHVS, FQNEAQ.

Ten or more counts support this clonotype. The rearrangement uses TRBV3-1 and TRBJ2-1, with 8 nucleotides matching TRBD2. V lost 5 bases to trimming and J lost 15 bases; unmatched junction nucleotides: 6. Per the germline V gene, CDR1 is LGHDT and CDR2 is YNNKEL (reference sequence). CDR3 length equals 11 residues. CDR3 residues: CASSTVAGTFF. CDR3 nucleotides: TGTGCCAGCAGCACTGTAGCGGGAACGTTCTTC.

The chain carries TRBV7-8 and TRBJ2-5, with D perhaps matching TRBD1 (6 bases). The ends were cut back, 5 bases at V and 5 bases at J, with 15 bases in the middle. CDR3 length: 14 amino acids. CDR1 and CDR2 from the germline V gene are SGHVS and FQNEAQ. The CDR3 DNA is TGTGCCAGCAGCCCAGGACAGAGGGGTGAGACCCAGTACTTC. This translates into CASSPGQRGETQYF.

The CDR3 protein is CASSLRRGPGYGYTF. The DNA for the CDR3 is TGTGCCAGCAGCCTTCGTAGAGGGCCGGGCTATGGCTACACCTTC. This chain uses TRBV3-1 with TRBJ1-2; D is ambiguous. The CDR3 runs 15 residues. The V end lost 4 bases, the J end lost 4 bases, and 16 bases lay between the germline ends. Germline CDR1 is LGHDT and CDR2 is YNNKEL (reference sequence).

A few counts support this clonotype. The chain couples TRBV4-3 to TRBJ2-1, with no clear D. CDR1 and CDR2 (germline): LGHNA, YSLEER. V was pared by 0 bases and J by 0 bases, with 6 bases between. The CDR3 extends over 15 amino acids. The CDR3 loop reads CASSQDPVSYNEQFF. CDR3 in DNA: TGCGCCAGCAGCCAAGATCCGGTCTCCTACAATGAGCAGTTCTTC.

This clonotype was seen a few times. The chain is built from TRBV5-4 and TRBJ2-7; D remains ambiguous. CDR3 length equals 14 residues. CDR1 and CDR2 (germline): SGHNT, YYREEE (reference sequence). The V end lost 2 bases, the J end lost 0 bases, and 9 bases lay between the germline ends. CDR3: CASSFARSSYEQYF. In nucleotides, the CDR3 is TGTGCCAGCAGCTTCGCCAGGAGCTCCTACGAGCAGTACTTC.

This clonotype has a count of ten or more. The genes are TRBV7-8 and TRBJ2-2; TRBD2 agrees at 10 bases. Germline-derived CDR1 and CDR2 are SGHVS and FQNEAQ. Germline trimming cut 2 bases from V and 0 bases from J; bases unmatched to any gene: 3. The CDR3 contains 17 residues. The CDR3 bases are TGTGCCAGCAGCTTACAAGGACTAGCGGCGAACACCGGGGAGCTGTTTTTT. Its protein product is CASSLQGLAANTGELFF.

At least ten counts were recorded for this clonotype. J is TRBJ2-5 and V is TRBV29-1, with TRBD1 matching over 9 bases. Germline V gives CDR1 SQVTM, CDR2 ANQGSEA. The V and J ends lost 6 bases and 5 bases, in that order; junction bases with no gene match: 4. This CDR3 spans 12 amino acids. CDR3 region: CSVGTGTETQYF. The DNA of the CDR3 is TGCAGCGTCGGGACAGGGACCGAGACCCAGTACTTC.

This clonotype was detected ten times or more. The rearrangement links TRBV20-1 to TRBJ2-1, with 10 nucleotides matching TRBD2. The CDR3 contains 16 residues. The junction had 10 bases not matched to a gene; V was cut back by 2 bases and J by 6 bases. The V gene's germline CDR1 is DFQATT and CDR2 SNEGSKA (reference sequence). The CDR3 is CSARSSLAGAPNEQFF. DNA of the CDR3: TGCAGTGCTAGATCCTCCCTAGCGGGGGCCCCCAATGAGCAGTTCTTC.

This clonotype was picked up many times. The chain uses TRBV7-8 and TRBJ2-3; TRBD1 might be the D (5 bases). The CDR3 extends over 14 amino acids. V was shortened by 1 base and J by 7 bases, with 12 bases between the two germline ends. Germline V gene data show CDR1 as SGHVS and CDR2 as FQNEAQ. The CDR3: CASSLVQVLNTQYF. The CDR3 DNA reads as TGTGCCAGCAGCTTAGTACAGGTGCTAAATACGCAGTATTTT.

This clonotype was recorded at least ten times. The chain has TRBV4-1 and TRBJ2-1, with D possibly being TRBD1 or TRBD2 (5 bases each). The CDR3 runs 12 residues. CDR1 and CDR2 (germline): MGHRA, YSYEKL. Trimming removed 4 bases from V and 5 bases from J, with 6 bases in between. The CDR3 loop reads CASSRDHNEQFF. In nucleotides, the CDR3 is TGCGCCAGCAGCCGGGACCACAATGAGCAGTTCTTC.